This passage covers 26 T cell receptor beta chains from one sample sequenced in a study of blood T cell repertoires in COVID-19 (dated by TCRdb to 2018 to 2021). Library preparation was by the immunoSEQ multiplex PCR assay. The clones in this table, taken by TCRdb from immuneACCESS, are in-frame only. Not every clone is retained; where verified, under half of the shortfall comes from an unresolved V gene, and the cause of the rest is unknown. Recorded for this sample are 130,000 to 150,000 clones; 84% of them occurred a single time. The top ten clonotypes cover approximately 5% of the sample. Sequenced input: peripheral blood. These receptors all stem from a human donor in a cohort sampled during active COVID-19.

V usage is TRBV7-3 and J usage is TRBJ1-1, with TRBD1 as a possible D gene (6 bases). CDR3 length: 13 residues. The V and J ends lost 8 bases and 2 bases respectively, with 12 bases between them. Germline loops: CDR1 SGHTA, CDR2 FQGTGA. The CDR3 is CASHQGPNTEAFF. For the CDR3, the DNA is TGTGCCAGCCACCAGGGGCCCAACACTGAAGCTTTCTTT.

This clone was detected only a few times. The chain carries TRBV28 and TRBJ2-1; D may be TRBD1 (5 bases). V was shortened by 6 bases and J by 2 bases, with 14 bases between the two germline ends. Germline V CDR1 and CDR2: MDHEN, SYDVKM. CDR3 length: 15 residues. In nucleotides, the CDR3 is TGTGCCAGCAGACCCGCAGGGATGGCCTACAATGAGCAGTTCTTC. Its protein is CASRPAGMAYNEQFF.

This CDR3 is CASGGQGLADTQYF. The CDR3 coding sequence is TGTGCCAGTGGGGGACAGGGGTTGGCCGATACGCAGTATTTT. This rearrangement joins TRBV19 to TRBJ2-3; 10 bases match TRBD1. Unmatched junction bases numbered 8, after V lost 8 bases and J lost 6 bases. The CDR3 totals 14 residues. The germline CDR1 and CDR2 sequences are LNHDA and SQIVND (reference sequence).

The chain is built from TRBV5-4 and TRBJ2-7; the D is unclear. The CDR3 has 12 residues. Germline CDR1 reads SGHNT; CDR2 reads YYREEE (reference sequence). Trimming removed 2 bases at V and 9 bases at J, with 12 bases between. In nucleotides, the CDR3 is TGTGCCAGCAGCTTAGAGGAGAATGTGCAGTACTTC. Amino acid sequence: CASSLEENVQYF.

The chain links TRBV9 to TRBJ2-1; 9 bases align to TRBD2. After removal of 5 bases from V and 2 bases from J, the junction contained 8 bases not matched to a gene. Germline V gene data show CDR1 as SGDLS and CDR2 as YYNGEE. This CDR3 comprises 16 residues. Written as DNA, the CDR3 is TGTGCCAGCAGTCTGCTGGGACTAGCTACCTACAATGAGCAGTTCTTC. It specifies CASSLLGLATYNEQFF.

V is TRBV9 and J is TRBJ2-2; 11 bases map to TRBD2. V was pared by 2 bases and J by 3 bases, with 6 bases of the junction left unmatched. Germline V gene sequence: CDR1 SGDLS, CDR2 YYNGEE. The CDR3 is 17 amino acids. CDR3 sequence reads: CASSVLAGGRYTGELFF. CDR3 coding DNA: TGTGCCAGCAGCGTTTTAGCGGGAGGGCGGTACACCGGGGAGCTGTTTTTT.

This clone was counted once. This chain joins TRBV5-1 and TRBJ2-2; TRBD2 might be the D (6 bases). The germline V gene encodes CDR1 SGHRS and CDR2 YFSETQ. V was trimmed by 3 bases and J by 4 bases, leaving 13 bases between them. This CDR3 comprises 15 residues. CDR3 sequence: CASSWTGLATGELFF. The CDR3 DNA reads TGCGCCAGCAGCTGGACGGGACTCGCCACCGGGGAGCTGTTTTTT.

The chain recombines TRBV12-3 or TRBV12-4 with TRBJ2-2; D ambiguous. Trimming took off 2 bases at V and 5 bases at J, with 6 bases between the two ends. This CDR3 has 13 amino acids. The CDR3 loop reads CASSLSETGELFF. CDR3 bases: TGTGCCAGCAGTTTATCTGAGACCGGGGAGCTGTTTTTT.

This sequence joins TRBV5-4 and TRBJ1-6; no firm D call. Trimming pared 1 base from V and 0 bases from J, leaving 11 bases between. The CDR3 is 17 residues long. CDR1 is SGHNT, CDR2 YYREEE, per germline (reference sequence). Written as DNA, the CDR3 is TGTGCCAGCAGCTTGATGGCGGGAAGCTCCTATAATTCACCCCTCCACTTT. This sequence encodes CASSLMAGSSYNSPLHF.

The V and J genes are TRBV4-2 and TRBJ1-4; TRBD1 agrees at 8 bases. Germline values: CDR1 LGHNA, CDR2 YNFKEQ. Trimming at V came to 1 base and at J to 4 bases, leaving 2 bases not matched to a gene. There are 15 residues in the CDR3. This CDR3 reads CASSQAGTGNEKLFF. DNA of the CDR3: TGTGCCAGCAGCCAAGCCGGGACAGGTAATGAAAAACTGTTTTTT.

This sequence joins TRBV2 and TRBJ1-5, with 7 positions matching TRBD1. CDR1 is SNHLY, CDR2 FYNNEI, per germline. Trimming at V came to 9 bases and at J to 6 bases, leaving 14 bases not matched to a gene. The CDR3 spans 15 residues. Written as DNA, the CDR3 is TGTGCCAGTCGATATGACGGGACAGAGGTTCAGCCCCAGCATTTT. Protein product: CASRYDGTEVQPQHF.

The chain has TRBV19 and TRBJ1-1; D not certain. Trimming shortened V by 3 bases and J by 2 bases, and 10 bases separated the two germline ends. CDR3 size: 14 residues. CDR1 and CDR2 (germline): LNHDA, SQIVND (reference sequence). CDR3 loop: CASSIAALNTEAFF. The DNA for the CDR3 is TGTGCCAGTAGTATCGCGGCCCTTAACACTGAAGCTTTCTTT.

The chain uses TRBV6-5 and TRBJ2-7; D is perhaps TRBD1 (6 bases). Between the trimmed V and J ends, which lost 5 bases and 4 bases, there was a span of 15 bases. CDR3 length: 14 amino acids. CDR1 MNHEY and CDR2 SVGAGI come from the germline V gene. CDR3: CASSPSGQSYEQYV. In DNA, the CDR3 is TGTGCCAGCAGTCCATCCGGACAGTCATACGAGCAGTACGTC.

V usage is TRBV2 and J usage is TRBJ1-2; D is ambiguous. Per germline, CDR1 SNHLY and CDR2 FYNNEI. The V end lost 6 bases, the J end lost 0 bases, and 8 bases lay between the germline ends. The CDR3 runs to 13 residues. The CDR3 sequence is CASRRGTNYGYTF. The CDR3 nucleotides are TGTGCCAGCAGAAGAGGGACTAACTATGGCTACACCTTC.

The chain is built from TRBV2 and TRBJ1-2; D may be TRBD1 (6 bases). Germline CDR1 and CDR2: SNHLY and FYNNEI. The CDR3 covers 13 residues. V was clipped by 1 base and J by 5 bases, with 8 bases between them. The CDR3 loop is CASSEDREYGYTF. CDR3 in DNA: TGTGCCAGCAGTGAAGACAGGGAGTATGGCTACACCTTC.

The rearrangement uses TRBV2 and TRBJ2-6; perhaps TRBD2 as D (5 bases). Germline lookup yields CDR1 SNHLY and CDR2 FYNNEI. V was trimmed by 3 bases and J by 2 bases, leaving 14 bases between them. CDR3 length: 17 residues. The CDR3 sequence is CASSEGWAGPGANVLTF. In DNA, the CDR3 is TGTGCCAGCAGTGAGGGTTGGGCGGGTCCTGGGGCCAACGTCCTGACTTTC. The full variable domain, in which reference TRBV2 and TRBJ2-6 provide the parts outside the CDR3, is EPEVTQTPSHQVTQMGQEVILRCVPISNHLYFYWYRQILGQKVEFLVSFYNNEISEKSEIFDDQFSVERPDGSNFTLKIRSTKLEDSAMYFCASSEGWAGPGANVLTFGAGSRLTVL.

This chain uses TRBV7-3 with TRBJ2-1; a possible D gene is TRBD1 (6 bases). V was shortened by 7 bases and J by 2 bases, with 15 bases between the two germline ends. The CDR3 is 15 amino acids. Germline CDR1 reads SGHTA; CDR2 reads FQGTGA. The CDR3 spells CASTLGAGAYNEQFF. CDR3 nucleotides: TGTGCCAGCACCCTTGGGGCAGGGGCCTACAATGAGCAGTTCTTC.

J is TRBJ1-5 and V is TRBV6-1; the match to TRBD1 covers 7 bases. CDR3 length equals 17 residues. Trimming took 0 bases from V and 7 from J; bases not matched to a gene: 12. Germline V lookup: CDR1 MNHNS, CDR2 SASEGT. The CDR3: CASSEAFSTGAEQPQHF. CDR3 in DNA: TGTGCCAGCAGTGAAGCTTTCAGTACAGGGGCCGAACAGCCCCAGCATTTT.

The chain couples TRBV19 to TRBJ2-4, with D unclear. CDR1 is LNHDA and CDR2 is SQIVND in the germline V gene (reference sequence). V lost 5 bases to trimming and J lost 1 base, with 12 bases between them. The CDR3 extends over 15 amino acids. CDR3 DNA: TGTGCCAGTAGTCACCGCCGGGTTGCCAAAAACATTCAGTACTTC. It codes for CASSHRRVAKNIQYF.

The rearrangement links TRBV5-1 to TRBJ2-7; D possibly corresponds to TRBD1 (5 bases). The CDR3 is made up of 17 amino acids. CDR1 is SGHRS, CDR2 YFSETQ, per germline. V was clipped by 0 bases and J by 5 bases, with 21 bases between them. The CDR3 loop is CASSLGVGLKGPNEQYF. Written as DNA, the CDR3 is TGCGCCAGCAGCTTGGGGGTCGGGCTCAAGGGGCCAAACGAGCAGTACTTC.

The chain has TRBV5-6 and TRBJ1-1; D gene ambiguous. V was shortened by 1 base and J by 5 bases, with 9 bases between the two germline ends. CDR1 and CDR2 (germline): SGHDT, YYEEEE. The CDR3 runs to 13 residues. The CDR3 DNA reads TGTGCCAGCAGCTTGCAGCGTCGGACTGAAGCTTTCTTT. Translated, it gives CASSLQRRTEAFF.

The chain couples TRBV7-9 to TRBJ1-2, with a tentative D call TRBD1 (5 bases). Deletions cut 1 base from V and 0 bases from J, with 15 bases between. Germline loops: CDR1 SEHNR, CDR2 FQNEAQ (reference sequence). The CDR3 sequence is 17 residues long. Here the CDR3 reads CASSLEGRSGPNYGYTF. CDR3 DNA sequence: TGTGCCAGCAGCTTAGAGGGGCGCTCAGGGCCTAACTATGGCTACACCTTC.

This clone turned up a few times. V is TRBV6-6 and J is TRBJ2-7; no clear D gene. The ends were cut back, 5 bases at V and 6 bases at J, with 14 bases in the middle. The length of the CDR3 is 13 residues. Germline assignment: CDR1 MNHNY and CDR2 SVGAGI (reference sequence). CDR3 loop: CASSPDTVREQYV. In nucleotides, the CDR3 is TGTGCCAGCAGTCCCGACACAGTACGCGAGCAGTACGTC.

The V call is TRBV15, the J call TRBJ2-7; possible D gene TRBD1, 6 bases. CDR3 length: 13 amino acids. The V end lost 3 bases, the J end lost 4 bases, and 10 bases lay between the germline ends. Looked up from germline, CDR1 is LNHNV and CDR2 is YYDKDF (reference sequence). CDR3 nucleotide sequence: TGTGCCACCAGCAGGGACAGTAAATACGAGCAGTACGTC. The encoded protein is CATSRDSKYEQYV.

The rearrangement links TRBV24-1 to TRBJ1-2, with 8 bases fitting TRBD1. V lost 4 bases and J lost 3; bases outside the gene matches: 6. Germline V gene sequence: CDR1 KGHDR, CDR2 SFDVKD. CDR3 length: 15 amino acids. The CDR3, as DNA: TGTGCCACCAGTGACCCGGACAGGGCCGACTATGGCTACACCTTC. This gives the protein CATSDPDRADYGYTF.

The chain links TRBV12-5 to TRBJ2-7, with D perhaps TRBD1 (5 bases). Germline-derived CDR1 and CDR2 are LGHNT and FRNRAP. V was pared by 8 bases and J by 0 bases, with 11 bases between. The CDR3 spans 13 residues. Here the CDR3 reads CASRPGNSYEQYF. The CDR3 DNA follows: TGTGCTAGTAGGCCAGGGAACTCCTACGAGCAGTACTTC.